The 21 T cell receptor beta chains below come from one sample, sequenced in a study of cytomegalovirus exposure and HLA in healthy donors. Use of 60 Vbeta and 13 Jbeta primers characterized the PCR. Repertoires were generated with immunoSEQ multiplex PCR, while TCRdb's copy carries only in-frame clones and drops some. The table shows around 150,000 clones, with 81% occurring only once. Specimen: PBMCs. Receptors were obtained from a woman aged 45 to 65 in good health and CMV-seronegative.

This chain links TRBV2 with TRBJ2-7; a possible D gene is TRBD2 (7 bases). The germline V gene encodes CDR1 SNHLY and CDR2 FYNNEI. V was cut by 8 bases and J by 4 bases, with 18 bases left in between. The CDR3 loop spans 14 amino acids. CDR3 loop: CASGLRGLTYEQYF. The CDR3 nucleotides are TGTGCCAGCGGGCTGCGGGGGCTCACTTACGAGCAGTACTTC.

The chain employs TRBV9 and TRBJ2-7; weak D call: TRBD2 (5 bases). V gave up 0 bases and J gave up 0 bases, with 7 bases separating them. The germline CDR1 and CDR2 sequences are SGDLS and YYNGEE. The CDR3 spans 14 residues. The CDR3 region is CASSVDGSSYEQYF. CDR3 DNA sequence: TGTGCCAGCAGCGTAGATGGGAGCTCCTACGAGCAGTACTTC.

The gene calls are TRBV4-2 and TRBJ1-5; D is perhaps TRBD1 (6 bases). V lost 4 bases and J 2 bases, leaving 15 bases between the germline ends. CDR3 size: 16 residues. Germline values: CDR1 LGHNA, CDR2 YNFKEQ. The CDR3 sequence: CASSRSGAEGNQPQHF. For the CDR3, the DNA is TGTGCCAGCAGCCGCTCAGGGGCGGAAGGCAATCAGCCCCAGCATTTT.

The chain is built from TRBV2 and TRBJ1-1; D is possibly TRBD1 (5 bases). Deletions cut 3 bases from V and 6 bases from J, with 14 bases between. The CDR3 spans 14 residues. Germline CDR1 SNHLY, CDR2 FYNNEI. The DNA for the CDR3 is TGTGCCAGCAGTGATTGGGGGGGGGTCCCTGAAGCTTTCTTT. It translates to CASSDWGGVPEAFF.

The chain uses TRBV18 and TRBJ2-1; 12 bases align to TRBD2. This CDR3 has 15 amino acids. Trimming took 6 bases from V and 10 from J; bases not matched to a gene: 10. Germline V gene lookup returns CDR1 KGHSH and CDR2 LQKENI. The CDR3: CASSPGTSGRSEQFF. In DNA, the CDR3 is TGTGCCAGCTCTCCCGGGACTAGCGGGCGCTCCGAGCAGTTCTTC.

J is TRBJ2-7 and V is TRBV19, with D perhaps TRBD2 (5 bases). Trimming took off 0 bases at V and 7 bases at J, with 10 bases between the two ends. Germline loops: CDR1 LNHDA, CDR2 SQIVND (reference sequence). This CDR3 has 13 residues. The CDR3 is CASSIDPRREQYF. The CDR3 DNA is TGTGCCAGTAGTATAGATCCTCGGAGGGAGCAGTACTTC.

CDR3 in DNA: TGTGCCATCAGTGACAGGGGGGTCCAAGAGACCCAGTACTTC. Translated: CAISDRGVQETQYF. The chain recombines TRBV10-3 with TRBJ2-5; possibly TRBD1 for D (7 bases). Germline values: CDR1 ENHRY, CDR2 SYGVKD. CDR3 length: 14 amino acids. Trimming left V 3 bases short and J 1 base short, with 9 bases between.

In DNA, the CDR3 is TGTGCCAGCTCCACGGCAGGGGCGTATAACACTGAAGCTTTCTTT. This sequence encodes CASSTAGAYNTEAFF. The chain combines TRBV25-1 with TRBJ1-1; possibly TRBD1 for D (6 bases). The germline V gene encodes CDR1 MGHDK and CDR2 SYGVNS. This CDR3 comprises 15 residues. The V gene lost 8 bases and the J gene lost 2 bases, with 18 bases spanning the gap.

This chain joins TRBV5-5 and TRBJ1-2, with a possible D match to TRBD1 (5 bases). The ends were cut back, 0 bases at V and 2 bases at J, with 11 bases in the middle. Germline-derived CDR1 and CDR2 are SGHKS and YYEKEE (reference sequence). This CDR3 region has 15 residues. CDR3 sequence (DNA): TGTGCCAGCAGCTTGGCGGAGCAGGGAAACTATGGCTACACCTTC. Translation gives CASSLAEQGNYGYTF.

The chain uses TRBV6-6 and TRBJ1-3; D not certain. The CDR3 covers 14 residues. Germline V gives CDR1 MNHNY, CDR2 SVGAGI (reference sequence). Trimming pared 5 bases from V and 7 bases from J, leaving 15 bases between. The CDR3 DNA sequence: TGTGCCAGCAGTGGGGAGCTGTTTGGGAACACCATATATTTT. It codes for CASSGELFGNTIYF.

The chain uses TRBV7-2 and TRBJ2-1, with 12 bases aligning to TRBD2. Germline V lookup: CDR1 SGHTA, CDR2 FQGNSA. V lost 6 bases, J lost 8 bases, and 8 bases stayed unmatched. This CDR3 has 15 amino acids. The CDR3 DNA reads TGTGCCAGCAGAAAGACTAGCGGGAGTCTCGATGAGCAGTTCTTC. Translated, it gives CASRKTSGSLDEQFF.

The V gene is TRBV2, the J gene TRBJ1-1; D not certain. The CDR3 is 14 amino acids. Trimming removed 3 bases from V and 0 bases from J, with 8 bases in between. Germline V lookup: CDR1 SNHLY, CDR2 FYNNEI. Here the CDR3 reads CASSERDMNTEAFF. Here the CDR3 DNA reads TGTGCCAGCAGTGAGCGTGACATGAACACTGAAGCTTTCTTT.

This clone was seen more than once but under ten times. DNA of the CDR3: TGTGCCAGCAGCTCTAGCGGGGCTAGCTCCTACGAGCAGTACTTC. Amino acids: CASSSSGASSYEQYF. The chain has TRBV27 and TRBJ2-7, with 9 bases lining up with TRBD2. The CDR3 covers 15 residues. Losses at the gene ends were 6 bases for V and 0 bases for J; bases not matched to a gene: 6. Germline V lookup: CDR1 MNHEY, CDR2 SMNVEV (reference sequence).

In this sample, this clone turned up once. The chain recombines TRBV5-1 with TRBJ2-5, with D possibly matching TRBD1 (5 bases). Trimming took off 3 bases at V and 3 bases at J, with 12 bases between the two ends. In germline, CDR1 is SGHRS, CDR2 YFSETQ. The CDR3 is 14 residues long. CDR3 nucleotides: TGCGCCAGCAGCTCCCAGGGATCGAAAGAGACCCAGTACTTC. Translated: CASSSQGSKETQYF. The whole variable domain, filled in from reference TRBV5-1 and TRBJ2-5, reads KAGVTQTPRYLIKTRGQQVTLSCSPISGHRSVSWYQQTPGQGLQFLFEYFSETQRNKGNFPGRFSGRQFSNSRSEMNVSTLELGDSALYLCASSSQGSKETQYFGPGTRLLVL.

The J gene is TRBJ2-1, the V gene TRBV7-2; perhaps TRBD1 as D (6 bases). The V end lost 5 bases, the J end lost 10 bases, and 18 bases lay between the germline ends. The CDR3 is 14 amino acids. The V gene's germline CDR1 is SGHTA and CDR2 FQGNSA. In DNA form, the CDR3 reads TGTGCCAGCAGCCCTCCCCCCAGGGGTGGGGAGCAGTTCTTC. This codes for CASSPPPRGGEQFF.

The table lists this clone with a count of one. The J gene is TRBJ1-2, the V gene TRBV27; D possibly corresponds to TRBD1 (5 bases). V lost 5 bases to trimming and J lost 2 bases, with 12 bases between them. This CDR3 contains 14 residues. CDR1 is MNHEY and CDR2 is SMNVEV in the germline V gene (reference sequence). The CDR3 region is CASSAGHNNYGYTF. Here the CDR3 DNA reads TGTGCCAGCAGTGCCGGACACAACAACTATGGCTACACCTTC.

This chain links TRBV19 with TRBJ2-3; possibly TRBD1 for D (6 bases). Germline CDR1 reads LNHDA; CDR2 reads SQIVND (reference sequence). This CDR3 spans 14 amino acids. V lost 3 bases, J lost 1 base, and 8 bases lay in between. The DNA of the CDR3 is TGTGCCAGTAGTATCACAGGGCGCACAGATACGCAGTATTTT. Its protein is CASSITGRTDTQYF.

The chain joins TRBV6-1 to TRBJ2-5; D remains unclear. The J call may be mistaken, given a closer DNA end match to TRBJ2-7. There are 15 residues in the CDR3. Germline CDR1 reads MNHNS; CDR2 reads SASEGT. CDR3 coding DNA: TGTGCCAGCAGTGAAACAGACATCGGTACCTACGAGCAGTACTTC. Amino acids: CASSETDIGTYEQYF.

The chain carries TRBV7-2 and TRBJ2-3, with TRBD2 matching over 8 bases. CDR1 is SGHTA and CDR2 is FQGNSA in the germline V gene. The V segment lost 6 bases and the J segment 0 bases; nucleotides outside the gene matches: 11. The CDR3 totals 17 residues. CDR3: CASRNGGGRSSTDTQYF. The CDR3 DNA reads TGTGCCAGCAGAAACGGGGGCGGGAGGTCTAGCACAGATACGCAGTATTTT.

The chain joins TRBV25-1 to TRBJ1-6; D perhaps matches TRBD1 (5 bases). Germline V lookup: CDR1 MGHDK, CDR2 SYGVNS. This CDR3 comprises 13 residues. V was clipped by 3 bases and J by 10 bases, with 10 bases between them. The CDR3: CASSEGPRSPLHF. In DNA form, the CDR3 reads TGTGCCAGCAGTGAGGGGCCCAGGTCACCCCTCCACTTT. The full variable domain, completed using reference TRBV25-1 and TRBJ1-6, is EADIYQTPRYLVIGTGKKITLECSQTMGHDKMYWYQQDPGMELHLIHYSYGVNSTEKGDLSSESTVSRIRTEHFPLTLESARPSHTSQYLCASSEGPRSPLHFGNGTRLTVT.

The chain recombines TRBV10-3 with TRBJ2-1, with 7 nucleotides matching TRBD1. J lost 3 bases, V lost 0 bases, and 2 bases had no gene match. Germline loops: CDR1 ENHRY, CDR2 SYGVKD. The CDR3 is made up of 15 amino acids. In nucleotides, the CDR3 is TGTGCCATCAGTGAGTCGGGACAGAGCTACAATGAGCAGTTCTTC. Translation: CAISESGQSYNEQFF.